This T cell receptor beta chain was captured in a study of T cell responses to AZD1222 COVID-19 vaccine. Profiling relied on immunoSEQ multiplex PCR, and the TCRdb table lists in-frame clones only, not all of them. The sample carries approximately 110,000 clones, roughly 91% recorded once. The CDR3 totals 14 residues. V dropped 3 bases and J dropped 5; count of bases not matched to a gene: 6. The V gene's germline CDR1 is ENHRY and CDR2 SYGVKD. The V and J genes are TRBV10-3 and TRBJ1-2, with TRBD1 matching 7 bases. The source material was peripheral blood, sampled on day 0 of AZD1222 vaccination. The receptor was isolated from an adult in good health. The CDR3 bases are TGTGCCATCAGTGAAGGTACAGGGGAATATGGCTACACCTTC. Translated: CAISEGTGEYGYTF.